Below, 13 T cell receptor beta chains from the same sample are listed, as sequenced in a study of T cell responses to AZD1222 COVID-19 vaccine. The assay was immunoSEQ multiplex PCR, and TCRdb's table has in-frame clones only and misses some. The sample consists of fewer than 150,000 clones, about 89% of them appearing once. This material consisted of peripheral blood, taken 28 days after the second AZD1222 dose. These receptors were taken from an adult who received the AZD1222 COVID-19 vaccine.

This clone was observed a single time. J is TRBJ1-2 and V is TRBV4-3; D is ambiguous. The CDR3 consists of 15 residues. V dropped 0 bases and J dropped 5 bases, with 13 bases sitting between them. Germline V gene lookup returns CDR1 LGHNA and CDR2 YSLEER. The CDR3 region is CASSQDWSDGYGYTF. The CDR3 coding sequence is TGCGCCAGCAGCCAAGATTGGTCGGACGGTTATGGCTACACCTTC.

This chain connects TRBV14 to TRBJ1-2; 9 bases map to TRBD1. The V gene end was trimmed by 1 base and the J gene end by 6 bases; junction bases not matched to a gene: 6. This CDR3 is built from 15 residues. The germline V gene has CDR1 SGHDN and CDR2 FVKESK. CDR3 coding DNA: TGTGCCAGCAGCCAAGTCCTAACAGGGGGCGATGGCTACACCTTC. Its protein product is CASSQVLTGGDGYTF. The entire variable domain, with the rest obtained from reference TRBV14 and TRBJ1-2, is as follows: EAGVTQFPSHSVIEKGQTVTLRCDPISGHDNLYWYRRVMGKEIKFLLHFVKESKQDESGMPNNRFLAERTGGTYSTLKVQPAELEDSGVYFCASSQVLTGGDGYTFGSGTRLTVV.

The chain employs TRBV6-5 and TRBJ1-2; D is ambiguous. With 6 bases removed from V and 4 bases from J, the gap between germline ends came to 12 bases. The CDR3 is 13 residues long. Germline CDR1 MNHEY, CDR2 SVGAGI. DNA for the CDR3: TGTGCCAGCAGCGTCGAATCTCGCTATGGCTACACCTTC. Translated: CASSVESRYGYTF.

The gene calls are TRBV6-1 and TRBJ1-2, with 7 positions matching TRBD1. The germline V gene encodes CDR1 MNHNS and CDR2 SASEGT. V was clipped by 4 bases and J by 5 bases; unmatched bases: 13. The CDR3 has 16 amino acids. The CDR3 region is CASSASRGGVGYGYTF. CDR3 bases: TGTGCCAGCAGTGCCTCACGAGGGGGCGTTGGTTATGGCTACACCTTC.

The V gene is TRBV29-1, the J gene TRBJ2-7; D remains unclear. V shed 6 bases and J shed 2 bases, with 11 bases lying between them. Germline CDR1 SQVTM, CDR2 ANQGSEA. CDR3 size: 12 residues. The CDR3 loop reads CSVWTVTYEQYF. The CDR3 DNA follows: TGCAGCGTGTGGACCGTTACCTACGAGCAGTACTTC.

CDR3 in amino acids: CASRNRESTDTQYF. The CDR3 DNA is TGTGCCAGCAGGAACCGGGAGAGCACAGATACGCAGTATTTT. J is TRBJ2-3 and V is TRBV2; possibly TRBD2 for D (6 bases). The CDR3 covers 14 residues. V lost 6 bases to trimming and J lost 0 bases, with 10 bases between them. CDR1 and CDR2 (germline): SNHLY, FYNNEI.

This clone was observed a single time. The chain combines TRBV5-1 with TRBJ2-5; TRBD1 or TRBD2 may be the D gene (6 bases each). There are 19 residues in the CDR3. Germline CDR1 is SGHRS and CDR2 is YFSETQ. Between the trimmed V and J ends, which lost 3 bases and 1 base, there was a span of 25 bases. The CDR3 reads CASSYTGTRPVGGQETQYF. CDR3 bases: TGCGCCAGCAGCTACACAGGGACTCGTCCCGTGGGCGGCCAAGAGACCCAGTACTTC.

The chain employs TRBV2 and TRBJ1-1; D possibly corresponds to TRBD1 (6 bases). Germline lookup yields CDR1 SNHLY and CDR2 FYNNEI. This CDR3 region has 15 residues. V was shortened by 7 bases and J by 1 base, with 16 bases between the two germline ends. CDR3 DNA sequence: TGTGCCAGCACCGGGCCAGGGGAAGGGAACACTGAAGCTTTCTTT. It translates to CASTGPGEGNTEAFF.

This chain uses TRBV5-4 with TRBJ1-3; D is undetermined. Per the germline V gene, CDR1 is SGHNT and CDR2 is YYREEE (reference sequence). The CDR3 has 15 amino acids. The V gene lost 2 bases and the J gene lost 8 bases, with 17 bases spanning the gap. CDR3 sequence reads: CASSLSRDERDTIYF. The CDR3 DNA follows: TGTGCCAGCAGCTTATCTAGAGACGAAAGGGACACCATATATTTT.

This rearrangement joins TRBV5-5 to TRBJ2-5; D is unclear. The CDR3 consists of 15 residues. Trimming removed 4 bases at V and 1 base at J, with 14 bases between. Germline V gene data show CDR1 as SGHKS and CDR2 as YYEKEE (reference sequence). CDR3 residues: CASSPIGGAQETQYF. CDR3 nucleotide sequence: TGTGCCAGCAGCCCGATCGGTGGTGCCCAAGAGACCCAGTACTTC.

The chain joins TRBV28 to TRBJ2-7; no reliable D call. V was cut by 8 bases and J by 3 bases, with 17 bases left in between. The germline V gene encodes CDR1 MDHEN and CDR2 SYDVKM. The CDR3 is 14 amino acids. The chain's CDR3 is CASASGLVSYEQYF. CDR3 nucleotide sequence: TGTGCCAGCGCGTCTGGGCTAGTCAGCTACGAGCAGTACTTC.

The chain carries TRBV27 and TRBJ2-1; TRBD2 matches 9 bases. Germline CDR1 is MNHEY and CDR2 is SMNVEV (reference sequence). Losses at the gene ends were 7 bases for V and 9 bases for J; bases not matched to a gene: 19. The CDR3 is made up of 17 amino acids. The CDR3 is CASTNLPGASGNGEQFF. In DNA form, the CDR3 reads TGTGCCAGCACCAATCTCCCCGGCGCTAGCGGGAATGGTGAGCAGTTCTTC.

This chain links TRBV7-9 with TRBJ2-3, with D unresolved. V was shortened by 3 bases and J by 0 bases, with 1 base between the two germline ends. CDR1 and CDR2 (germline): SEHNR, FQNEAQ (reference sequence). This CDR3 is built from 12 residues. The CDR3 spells CASSFSTDTQYF. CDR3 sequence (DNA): TGTGCCAGCAGCTTCAGCACAGATACGCAGTATTTT.